This T cell receptor beta chain came from a study of T cells in Graves' hyperthyroidism and ophthalmopathy. On the study more broadly: It was at initial diagnosis, before any treatment, that peripheral blood was collected. Study outcomes and limitations: A model of 13 V-J features distinguished ophthalmopathy from stable hyperthyroidism.

The CDR3 is 13 residues long. V trimming: 10 bases; J trimming: 4 bases; junction bases outside the gene matches: 7. CDR1 and CDR2 (germline): MDHEN, SYDVKM. Amplification targeted TCR beta CDR3 regions from RNA transcripts. The HTBI primer set was used in a first-round RT-PCR of the TCR CDR3. TCRdb re-derived calls from the multiplex PCR reads in MiXCR, one entry per CDR3 protein. There are about 380,000 distinct CDR3 sequences in the sample; around 13% occur only once, and approximately 11% lies in the top ten. This clonotype was picked up many times. Its cognate antigen is unknown. This receptor was identified in a woman aged 55-70 years with Graves' hyperthyroidism. This rearrangement joins TRBV28 to TRBJ2-3; TRBD2 aligns across 8 bases. What was sequenced was blood. Here the CDR3 DNA reads TGTGCCATCCTAAGCGGGAGCGCAGATACGCAGTATTTT. It encodes CAILSGSADTQYF.